A single sample gave rise to the 17 T cell receptor beta chains below, sequenced in a study of T cell responses to AZD1222 COVID-19 vaccine. TCRdb keeps only in-frame clones here, not all; method: immunoSEQ multiplex PCR. Altogether tens of thousands of clones are present, roughly 88% being singletons, with the ten largest covering about 15%. The source material was peripheral blood, sampled on day 0 of AZD1222 vaccination. The source of these receptors is an adult in good health.

The V and J genes are TRBV7-6 and TRBJ2-1; 8 bases are shared with TRBD2. The CDR3 is made up of 16 amino acids. Germline lookup yields CDR1 SGHVS and CDR2 FNYEAQ. Trimming cost V 2 bases and J 8 bases; bases outside gene matches: 11. CDR3 bases: TGTGCCAGCAGCTTAAGTCTTGAGACTAGCGAAGATGAGCAGTTCTTC. The encoded protein is CASSLSLETSEDEQFF.

CDR3 sequence (DNA): TGCAGCGTTGAGGTCGCACCCTACTATGGCTACACCTTC. Translation gives CSVEVAPYYGYTF. The chain links TRBV29-1 to TRBJ1-2; D is undetermined. The CDR3 sequence is 13 residues long. The V end lost 3 bases, the J end lost 3 bases, and 11 bases lay between the germline ends. In germline, CDR1 is SQVTM, CDR2 ANQGSEA. The full variable domain, rest sourced from reference TRBV29-1 and TRBJ1-2, is SAVISQKPSRDICQRGTSLTIQCQVDSQVTMMFWYRQQPGQSLTLIATANQGSEATYESGFVIDKFPISRPNLTFSTLTVSNMSPEDSSIYLCSVEVAPYYGYTFGSGTRLTVV.

The gene calls are TRBV4-2 and TRBJ2-7, with 8 bases that match TRBD1. Germline V gene lookup returns CDR1 LGHNA and CDR2 YNFKEQ. Trimming at V came to 0 bases and at J to 0 bases, leaving 1 base not matched to a gene. The CDR3 loop spans 15 amino acids. CDR3 nucleotide sequence: TGTGCCAGCAGCCAAGACAGGGGGCCCTCCTACGAGCAGTACTTC. Protein sequence: CASSQDRGPSYEQYF.

CDR3 nucleotides: TGTGCCATCAGCCCGACAGGGAGCCAAGAGACCCAGTACTTC. Protein: CAISPTGSQETQYF. The chain recombines TRBV10-3 with TRBJ2-5; 7 bases fit TRBD1. V trimming: 6 bases; J trimming: 1 base; junction bases outside the gene matches: 5. The germline gives CDR1 ENHRY, CDR2 SYGVKD. This CDR3 comprises 14 residues.

This rearrangement joins TRBV6-1 to TRBJ2-7, with 10 bases identical to TRBD1. This CDR3 is 15 amino acids long. Germline assignment: CDR1 MNHNS and CDR2 SASEGT. V lost 5 bases to trimming and J lost 0 bases; unmatched junction nucleotides: 4. The DNA of the CDR3 is TGTGCCAGCAGTTCGGGACAGGGGTTCTCCTACGAGCAGTACTTC. Its translation is CASSSGQGFSYEQYF.

In this sample, this clone turned up once. CDR3 amino acids: CASSLQTGVQETQYF. The CDR3 DNA is TGTGCCAGCAGCCTCCAGACAGGGGTCCAAGAGACCCAGTACTTC. The chain joins TRBV4-2 to TRBJ2-5; 8 nucleotides align to TRBD1. Trimming at V came to 4 bases and at J to 1 base, leaving 5 bases not matched to a gene. Germline V lookup: CDR1 LGHNA, CDR2 YNFKEQ. The CDR3 loop spans 15 amino acids.

The chain links TRBV5-1 to TRBJ2-7; 9 nucleotides match TRBD1. The V segment lost 6 bases and the J segment 7 bases; nucleotides outside the gene matches: 11. Germline loops: CDR1 SGHRS, CDR2 YFSETQ. The CDR3 is 14 amino acids. This CDR3 is CASTWGTGGGEQYF. The CDR3 nucleotides are TGCGCCAGCACCTGGGGTACAGGGGGCGGGGAGCAGTACTTC. The variable domain in full, completed from reference TRBV5-1 and TRBJ2-7, reads KAGVTQTPRYLIKTRGQQVTLSCSPISGHRSVSWYQQTPGQGLQFLFEYFSETQRNKGNFPGRFSGRQFSNSRSEMNVSTLELGDSALYLCASTWGTGGGEQYFGPGTRLTVT.

The chain carries TRBV28 and TRBJ1-1; unclear D gene. Trimming pared 3 bases from V and 8 bases from J, leaving 10 bases between. This CDR3 is built from 12 residues. Germline assignment: CDR1 MDHEN and CDR2 SYDVKM. CDR3 bases: TGTGCCAGCAGTTTGGCTTTGAGAGAAGCTTTCTTT. Residues: CASSLALREAFF.

This clone was recorded once. The rearrangement joins TRBV10-3 to TRBJ2-3; TRBD1 matches 9 bases. CDR3 size: 17 residues. Germline-derived CDR1 and CDR2 are ENHRY and SYGVKD. J was trimmed by 4 bases and V by 3 bases; bases with no gene match: 11. CDR3 region: CAISELHRGQESDTQYF. CDR3 coding DNA: TGTGCCATCAGTGAACTTCACAGGGGGCAGGAGTCAGATACGCAGTATTTT.

The chain is built from TRBV19 and TRBJ2-1; 12 nucleotides agree with TRBD2. The CDR3 has 15 residues. Germline V gene data show CDR1 as LNHDA and CDR2 as SQIVND (reference sequence). Losses at the gene ends were 5 bases for V and 7 bases for J; bases not matched to a gene: 6. The CDR3 DNA follows: TGTGCCAGTAGTTGGGCTAGCGGGGGGGCAAATGAGCAGTTCTTC. Translating gives CASSWASGGANEQFF.

This sequence joins TRBV2 and TRBJ1-3, with D uncertain. The CDR3 sequence is 13 residues long. Trimming took 1 base from V and 6 from J, leaving 7 bases between them. Germline V gene lookup returns CDR1 SNHLY and CDR2 FYNNEI. CDR3 in DNA: TGTGCCAGCAGTGAAGTCGCGAAAAACACCATATATTTT. Translation gives CASSEVAKNTIYF.

This chain joins TRBV6-5 and TRBJ2-3, with no clear D. This CDR3 has 12 residues. The V gene's germline CDR1 is MNHEY and CDR2 SVGAGI. V lost 7 bases to trimming and J lost 2 bases, with 7 bases between them. CDR3 sequence (DNA): TGTGCCAGCACCACTTACACAGATACGCAGTATTTT. It encodes CASTTYTDTQYF.

The chain has TRBV7-3 and TRBJ1-2, with 9 bases that match TRBD1. Trimming at V came to 5 bases and at J to 7 bases, leaving 14 bases not matched to a gene. CDR3 length: 16 residues. CDR1 SGHTA and CDR2 FQGTGA come from the germline V gene. CDR3 sequence reads: CASSADTGGMRGGYTF. The CDR3 nucleotides are TGTGCCAGCAGCGCCGATACAGGGGGCATGAGGGGTGGCTACACCTTC. The entire variable domain, with the rest obtained from reference TRBV7-3 and TRBJ1-2, is as follows: GAGVSQTPSNKVTEKGKYVELRCDPISGHTALYWYRQSLGQGPEFLIYFQGTGAADDSGLPNDRFFAVRPEGSVSTLKIQRTERGDSAVYLCASSADTGGMRGGYTFGSGTRLTVV.

The rearrangement links TRBV28 to TRBJ1-2; maybe TRBD1 (6 bases). The germline V and J ends were trimmed by 6 bases and 4 bases, with 12 bases remaining between them. This CDR3 is 13 amino acids long. Looked up from germline, CDR1 is MDHEN and CDR2 is SYDVKM. The CDR3 DNA reads as TGTGCCAGCAGGCCAGGGGTGAGCTATGGCTACACCTTC. Residues: CASRPGVSYGYTF.

The chain employs TRBV29-1 and TRBJ2-3, with D hard to call. CDR3 length: 13 amino acids. V lost 0 bases and J lost 5, with 9 bases in between. CDR1 is SQVTM and CDR2 is ANQGSEA in the germline V gene. This CDR3 reads CSVEDGNIDTQYF. The CDR3 DNA is TGCAGCGTTGAAGATGGGAACATAGATACGCAGTATTTT.

The gene calls are TRBV19 and TRBJ2-7; unclear D gene. The germline CDR1 and CDR2 sequences are LNHDA and SQIVND (reference sequence). The CDR3 consists of 13 residues. Trimming left V 1 base short and J 3 bases short, with 7 bases between. The CDR3 DNA follows: TGTGCCAGTAGTATAGGCAGACTCTACGAGCAGTACTTC. Protein: CASSIGRLYEQYF.

The rearrangement uses TRBV9 and TRBJ2-3, with 7 positions matching TRBD2. CDR3 length: 16 amino acids. The germline CDR1 and CDR2 sequences are SGDLS and YYNGEE. Trimming cost V 0 bases and J 2 bases; bases outside gene matches: 6. CDR3 region: CASSVGAGVPTDTQYF. The CDR3 DNA is TGTGCCAGCAGCGTAGGGGCGGGGGTACCCACAGATACGCAGTATTTT.